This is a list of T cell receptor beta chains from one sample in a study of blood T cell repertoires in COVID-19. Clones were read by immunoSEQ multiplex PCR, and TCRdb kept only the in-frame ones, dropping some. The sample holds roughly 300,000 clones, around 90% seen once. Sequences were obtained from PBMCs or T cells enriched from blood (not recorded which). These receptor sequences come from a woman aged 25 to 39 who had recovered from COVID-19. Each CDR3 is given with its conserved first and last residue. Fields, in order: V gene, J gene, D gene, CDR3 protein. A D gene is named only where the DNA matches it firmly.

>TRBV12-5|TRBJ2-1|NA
CASGLDGVSYNEQFF
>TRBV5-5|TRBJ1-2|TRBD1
CASRQDPGQSYGYTF
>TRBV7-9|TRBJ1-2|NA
CASSLGSGFDGYTF
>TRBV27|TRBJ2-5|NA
CASSLSPGSLQETQYF
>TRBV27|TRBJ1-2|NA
CASSEDLRYGYTF
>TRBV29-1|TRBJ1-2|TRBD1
CSVGVTGGSYGYTF
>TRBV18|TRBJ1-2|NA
CASSPGSTPNYGYTF
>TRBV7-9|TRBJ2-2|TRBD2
CASFGRAGELFF
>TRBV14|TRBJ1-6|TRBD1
CASSQLTDRTNSPLHF
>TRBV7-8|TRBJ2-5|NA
CASSPGLLQETQYF
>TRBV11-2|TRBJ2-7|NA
CASSLEFWRPNF
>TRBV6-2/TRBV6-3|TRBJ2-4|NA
CASTPWGGAKNIQYF
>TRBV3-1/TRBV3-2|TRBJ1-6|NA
CASSPAGLSPLHF
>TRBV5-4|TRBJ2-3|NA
CASSLGGGANTDTQYF
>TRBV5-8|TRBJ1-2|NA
CASSLSGQVEGFAF
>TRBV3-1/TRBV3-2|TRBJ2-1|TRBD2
CASSQERGGYNEQFF
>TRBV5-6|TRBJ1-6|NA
CASSTGTFGPPLHF
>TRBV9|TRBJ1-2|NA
CASSADSSTYGYTF
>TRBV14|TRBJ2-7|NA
CASSRQGGYEQYF
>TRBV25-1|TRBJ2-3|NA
CASSEGARGTDTQYF
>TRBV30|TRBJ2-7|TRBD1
CAWSVFKDRDYEQYF
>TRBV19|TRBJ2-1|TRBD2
CASSRASGGYNEQFF
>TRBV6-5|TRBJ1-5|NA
CASRPSGQNNQPQHF
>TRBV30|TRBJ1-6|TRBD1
CAWSANRGRSYNSPLHF
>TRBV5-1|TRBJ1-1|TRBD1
CASSSDGTAPAEAFF
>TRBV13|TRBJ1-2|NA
CASSLVAAAYGYTF
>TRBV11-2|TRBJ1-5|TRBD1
CASSPRGQNQPQHF